The 5 T cell receptor beta chains presented below share a single source sample, sequenced in a study of cytomegalovirus exposure and HLA in healthy donors. The PCR used 60 Vbeta and 13 Jbeta primers. The data were produced by immunoSEQ multiplex PCR, yet TCRdb's version contains in-frame clones alone and is incomplete. Here the sample spans around 200,000 clones, roughly 79% being singletons. Sequenced material: PBMCs. The source is a male donor in good health and CMV-seronegative.

The rearrangement links TRBV6-1 to TRBJ1-5, with D maybe TRBD1 (6 bases). CDR1 MNHNS and CDR2 SASEGT come from the germline V gene. CDR3 size: 16 residues. Trimming pared 3 bases from V and 3 bases from J, leaving 15 bases between. As DNA, the CDR3 is TGTGCCAGCAGTGAGTGGAACGGGGACACCAATCAGCCCCAGCATTTT. The encoded protein is CASSEWNGDTNQPQHF.

V is TRBV6-6 and J is TRBJ1-1, with D perhaps matching TRBD1 (6 bases). Germline CDR1 reads MNHNY; CDR2 reads SVGAGI (reference sequence). The CDR3 is 15 residues long. V lost 6 bases and J lost 1, with 15 bases in between. The CDR3 bases are TGTGCCAGCAGACAACCAGGGGTGGGGAACACTGAAGCTTTCTTT. Translated, it gives CASRQPGVGNTEAFF.

In DNA form, the CDR3 reads TGCGCCAGCAGCCAGATGGACACTTACAATGAGCAGTTCTTC. Its translation: CASSQMDTYNEQFF. The chain carries TRBV4-3 and TRBJ2-1, with D possibly being TRBD1 (5 bases). Germline V gene lookup returns CDR1 LGHNA and CDR2 YSLEER. V lost 3 bases and J 4 bases, leaving 10 bases between the germline ends. The length of the CDR3 is 14 residues.

J is TRBJ2-1 and V is TRBV6-5; 7 bases fit TRBD2. The CDR3 has 16 amino acids. The germline CDR1 and CDR2 sequences are MNHEY and SVGAGI. Trimming cost V 2 bases and J 0 bases; bases outside gene matches: 4. CDR3 loop: CASSYAASGSYNEQFF. CDR3 nucleotides: TGTGCCAGCAGTTACGCGGCTAGCGGCTCCTACAATGAGCAGTTCTTC.

The chain couples TRBV9 to TRBJ2-2; 10 bases line up with TRBD1. V dropped 0 bases and J dropped 4; count of bases not matched to a gene: 6. The CDR3 totals 17 residues. CDR1 and CDR2 (germline): SGDLS, YYNGEE. The CDR3 loop is CASSVAKGTGVTGELFF. DNA for the CDR3: TGTGCCAGCAGCGTAGCCAAAGGGACAGGGGTCACCGGGGAGCTGTTTTTT.